The text below deals with one TCR beta chain. Enrollees, about 18 to 90 years old, lived in 25 or so US areas. As processed by the authors: From reference gene primer amplification, estimates of nucleated cell counts were derived. The repertoire was sequenced with immunoSEQ multiplex PCR; TCRdb's copy has only in-frame clones and lacks some. V and J calls and clone size are as listed in that table; D and trimming were resolved from the DNA. The table has about 270,000 clones, approximately 85% seen once. The sample originates from a study of blood T cell repertoires in COVID-19. Overall study: Sites across the United States, Italy and Spain contributed samples from acute and convalescent COVID-19.

This CDR3 is 15 amino acids long. The junction had 9 bases not matched to a gene; V was cut back by 6 bases and J by 6 bases. Germline CDR1 and CDR2: SNHLY and FYNNEI. The clonotype originates from a woman between 50 and 59 years old with acute COVID-19. The genes are TRBV2 and TRBJ2-1, with 9 bases fitting TRBD2. Material: PBMCs or T cells enriched from blood (not recorded which). CDR3: CASSLPGLASNEQFF. For the CDR3, the DNA is TGTGCCAGCAGCTTGCCGGGACTAGCCTCCAATGAGCAGTTCTTC.